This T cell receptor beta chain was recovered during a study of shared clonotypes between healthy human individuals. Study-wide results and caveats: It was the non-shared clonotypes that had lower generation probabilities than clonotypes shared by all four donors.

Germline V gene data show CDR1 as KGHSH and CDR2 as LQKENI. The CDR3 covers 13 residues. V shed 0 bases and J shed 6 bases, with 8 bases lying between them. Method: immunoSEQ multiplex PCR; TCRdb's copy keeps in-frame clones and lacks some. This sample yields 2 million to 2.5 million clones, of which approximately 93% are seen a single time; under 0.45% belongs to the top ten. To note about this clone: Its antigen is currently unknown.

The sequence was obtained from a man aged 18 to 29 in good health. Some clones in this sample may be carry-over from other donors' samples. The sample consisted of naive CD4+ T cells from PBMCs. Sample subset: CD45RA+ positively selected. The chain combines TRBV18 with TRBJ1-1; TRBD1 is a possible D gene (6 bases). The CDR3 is CASSPPGGPEAFF. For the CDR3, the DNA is TGTGCCAGCTCACCACCGGGGGGCCCTGAAGCTTTCTTT.